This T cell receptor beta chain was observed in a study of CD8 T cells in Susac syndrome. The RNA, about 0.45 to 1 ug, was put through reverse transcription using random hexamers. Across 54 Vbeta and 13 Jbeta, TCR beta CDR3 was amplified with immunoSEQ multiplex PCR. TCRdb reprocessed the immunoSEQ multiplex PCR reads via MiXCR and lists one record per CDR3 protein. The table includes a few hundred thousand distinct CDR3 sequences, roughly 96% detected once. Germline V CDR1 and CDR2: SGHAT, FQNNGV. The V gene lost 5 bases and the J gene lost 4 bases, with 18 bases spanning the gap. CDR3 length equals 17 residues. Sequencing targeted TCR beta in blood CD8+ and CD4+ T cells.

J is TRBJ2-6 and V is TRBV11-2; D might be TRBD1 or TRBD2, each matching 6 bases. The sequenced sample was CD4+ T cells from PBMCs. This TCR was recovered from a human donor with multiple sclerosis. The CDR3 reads CASSLRAWGAGANVLTF. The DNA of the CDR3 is TGTGCCAGCAGCCTCCGCGCTTGGGGGGCCGGGGCCAACGTCCTGACTTTC.